Listed below are T cell receptor beta chains from one sample, sequenced in a study of T-cell memory formation after mild COVID-19. A single record per CDR3 protein comes from TCRdb applying MiXCR to the 5' RACE reads. The table records a few hundred thousand distinct CDR3 sequences, approximately 15% of them present only once. Sequenced input: PBMCs or a T cell subset sorted from them (not recorded which). These TCRs come from a man in his late teens or twenties who had mild COVID-19 (a few samples of this study predate the infection). Cell type and time point are not known. CDR3s leave out the opening cysteine and the closing phenylalanine or tryptophan.

J,V,length,CDR3
TRBJ2-1,TRBV4-1,14,ASSQGAVSSYNEQF
TRBJ2-1,TRBV12-3/TRBV12-4,12,ASTLSSSYNEQF
TRBJ2-1,TRBV7-8,14,ASSHQGRSSYNEQF
TRBJ2-5,TRBV6-2/TRBV6-3,11,ASSYRREETQY
TRBJ1-1,TRBV7-3,13,ASSLKGRGNTEAF
TRBJ1-5,TRBV7-2,12,ASSLYQSNQPQH
TRBJ1-1,TRBV12-3/TRBV12-4,9,ASSFRAEAF
TRBJ2-3,TRBV6-5,11,ASTQGFGDTQY
TRBJ2-5,TRBV4-2,13,ASSQEGKEGETQY
TRBJ2-3,TRBV20-1,11,SARFSGTGTQY
TRBJ2-1,TRBV12-3/TRBV12-4,11,ASSLYRDNEQF
TRBJ1-2,TRBV18,15,ASSPPNYRGRSGGYT
TRBJ1-5,TRBV18,12,ASSQTGRNQPQH
TRBJ2-1,TRBV9,11,ASAGLVGNEQF
TRBJ2-2,TRBV6-2/TRBV6-3,11,ASSRPGAGELF
TRBJ2-3,TRBV6-2/TRBV6-3,12,ASSFRGARDTQY
TRBJ1-5,TRBV19,14,ASTSDDANSNQPQH
TRBJ2-5,TRBV2,13,ASSERTAEIETQY
TRBJ1-1,TRBV6-5,10,ASSRGGTAAF
TRBJ2-7,TRBV9,13,ASSTLTGGRDEQY
TRBJ2-3,TRBV5-4,12,ASSFGPGMNTQY
TRBJ2-1,TRBV19,11,ASRAFIGNEQF
TRBJ2-6,TRBV28,13,ASSSGGAGANVLT
TRBJ1-5,TRBV24-1,14,ATSDSGQGNNQPQH
TRBJ1-5,TRBV12-3/TRBV12-4,13,ASTKTGGFNQPQH
TRBJ2-5,TRBV9,13,ASSFSGGGGETQY
TRBJ2-4,TRBV4-1,13,ASSQGAAAKNIQY
TRBJ1-3,TRBV7-2,14,ASSFAYRASGNTIY
TRBJ1-1,TRBV5-8,12,ASSPGYSNTEAF
TRBJ2-2,TRBV12-3/TRBV12-4,11,ASSWVASGELF
TRBJ2-5,TRBV7-2,13,ASSLGPGVPETQY
TRBJ1-1,TRBV5-4,13,ASSVDGRAAEQAF
TRBJ1-5,TRBV24-1,14,ATSDPRQGINQPQH
TRBJ1-2,TRBV2,10,ASRTGVDGYT
TRBJ2-7,TRBV24-1,14,ATSDPRTGDIYEQY
TRBJ2-3,TRBV2,14,ASSVTAIPTTDTQY
TRBJ1-1,TRBV18,13,ASSPGTGLNTEAF
TRBJ2-1,TRBV5-6,13,ASRNIGGPRNEQF
TRBJ2-5,TRBV2,15,ASRETLTARYQETQY
TRBJ2-5,TRBV5-1,13,ASSSRDRRSETQY
TRBJ2-1,TRBV5-1,11,ASSFAGGNEQF
TRBJ1-5,TRBV5-1,12,ASSLDSGIQPQH
TRBJ2-1,TRBV19,13,ASSPGVAGGDEQF
TRBJ2-1,TRBV7-3,10,ASSLDYNEQF
TRBJ2-5,TRBV7-2,13,ASSLTRGTQETQY
TRBJ1-2,TRBV6-5,15,ASSYGVTGGKYYGYT
TRBJ2-3,TRBV3-1,16,ASSKDFPGPAGTDTQY
TRBJ2-3,TRBV7-9,13,ASSLGQGNTYTQY
TRBJ2-7,TRBV30,11,AWSGSSTYEQY
TRBJ1-2,TRBV4-3,11,ASSPDGDYGYT
TRBJ2-1,TRBV5-1,14,ASSFEWVQVSNEQF
TRBJ1-5,TRBV9,13,ASSEEGESNQPQH
TRBJ2-4,TRBV5-1,13,ASSLAVGQKNIQY
TRBJ2-5,TRBV7-3,11,ASSLGKGETQY
TRBJ2-5,TRBV4-2,13,ASSRAGGDGETQY
TRBJ2-3,TRBV20-1,13,SAYRTSGSTDTQY
TRBJ2-1,TRBV5-6,10,ASSLDSYGQF
TRBJ2-1,TRBV6-2/TRBV6-3,9,ASSNSNEQF
TRBJ1-4,TRBV5-6,12,ASSLSSSNEKLF
TRBJ2-3,TRBV5-1,13,ASSSMTASTDTQY